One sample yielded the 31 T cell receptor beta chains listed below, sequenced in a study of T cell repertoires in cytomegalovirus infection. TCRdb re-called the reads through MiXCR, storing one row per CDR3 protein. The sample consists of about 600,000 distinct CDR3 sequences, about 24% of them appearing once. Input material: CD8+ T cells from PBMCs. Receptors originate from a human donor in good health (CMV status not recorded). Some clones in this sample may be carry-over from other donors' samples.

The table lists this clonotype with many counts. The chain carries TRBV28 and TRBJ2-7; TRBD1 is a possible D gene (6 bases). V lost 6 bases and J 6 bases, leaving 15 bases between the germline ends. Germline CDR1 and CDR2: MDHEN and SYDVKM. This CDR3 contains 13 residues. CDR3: CASSPDRIREQYF. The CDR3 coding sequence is TGTGCCAGCAGCCCCGACAGGATTCGCGAGCAGTACTTC.

CDR3 loop: CASSRDRGNGDTQYF. The CDR3 DNA is TGCGCCAGCAGCCGGGACAGGGGCAATGGAGATACGCAGTATTTT. The genes are TRBV4-1 and TRBJ2-3; 10 nucleotides align to TRBD1. Trimming took 4 bases from V and 5 from J; bases not matched to a gene: 6. This CDR3 has 15 amino acids. Germline V gene sequence: CDR1 MGHRA, CDR2 YSYEKL.

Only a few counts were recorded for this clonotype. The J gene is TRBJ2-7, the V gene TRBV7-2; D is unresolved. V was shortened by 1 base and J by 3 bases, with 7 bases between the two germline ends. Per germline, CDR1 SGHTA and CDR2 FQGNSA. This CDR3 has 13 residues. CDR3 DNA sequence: TGTGCCAGCAGCTTAGAACCGAACTACGAGCAGTACGTC. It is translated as CASSLEPNYEQYV.

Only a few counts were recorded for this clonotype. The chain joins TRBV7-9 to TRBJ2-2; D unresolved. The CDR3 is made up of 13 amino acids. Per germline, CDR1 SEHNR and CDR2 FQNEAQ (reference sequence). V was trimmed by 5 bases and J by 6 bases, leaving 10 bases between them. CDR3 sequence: CASSQPESGELFF. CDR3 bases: TGTGCCAGCAGCCAACCAGAGTCCGGGGAGCTGTTTTTT. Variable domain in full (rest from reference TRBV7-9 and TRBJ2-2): DTGVSQNPRHKITKRGQNVTFRCDPISEHNRLYWYRQTLGQGPEFLTYFQNEAQLEKSRLLSDRFSAERPKGSFSTLEIQRTEQGDSAMYLCASSQPESGELFFGEGSRLTVL.

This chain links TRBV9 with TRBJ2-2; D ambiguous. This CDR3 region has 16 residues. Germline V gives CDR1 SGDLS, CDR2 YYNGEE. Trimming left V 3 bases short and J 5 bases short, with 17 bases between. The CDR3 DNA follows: TGTGCCAGCAGCGAAAAATCTAAAAGCGAAACCGGGGAGCTGTTTTTT. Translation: CASSEKSKSETGELFF. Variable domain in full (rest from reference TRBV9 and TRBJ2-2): DSGVTQTPKHLITATGQRVTLRCSPRSGDLSVYWYQQSLDQGLQFLIQYYNGEERAKGNILERFSAQQFPDLHSELNLSSLELGDSALYFCASSEKSKSETGELFFGEGSRLTVL.

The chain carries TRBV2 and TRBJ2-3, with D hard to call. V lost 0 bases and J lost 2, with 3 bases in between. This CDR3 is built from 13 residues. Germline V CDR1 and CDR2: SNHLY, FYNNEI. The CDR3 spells CASSEALTDTQYF. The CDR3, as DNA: TGTGCCAGCAGTGAAGCGCTCACAGATACGCAGTATTTT.

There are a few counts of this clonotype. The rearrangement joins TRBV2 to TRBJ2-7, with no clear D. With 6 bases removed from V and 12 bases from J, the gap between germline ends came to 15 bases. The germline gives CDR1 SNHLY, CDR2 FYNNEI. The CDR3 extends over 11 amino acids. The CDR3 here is CASRIPGPGYV. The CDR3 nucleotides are TGTGCCAGCAGGATTCCGGGCCCGGGGTACGTC.

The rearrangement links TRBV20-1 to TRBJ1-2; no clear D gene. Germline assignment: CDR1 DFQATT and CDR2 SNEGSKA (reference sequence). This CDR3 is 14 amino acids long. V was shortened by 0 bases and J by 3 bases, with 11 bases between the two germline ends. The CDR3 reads CSARDPRFDYGYTF. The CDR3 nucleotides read TGCAGTGCTAGAGATCCCCGGTTCGACTATGGCTACACCTTC.

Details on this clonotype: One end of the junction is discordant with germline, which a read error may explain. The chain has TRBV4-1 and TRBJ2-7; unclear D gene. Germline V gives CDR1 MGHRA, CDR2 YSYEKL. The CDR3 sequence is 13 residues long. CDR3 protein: CANSQGQSYEQYF. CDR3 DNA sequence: TGCGCCAACAGCCAAGGGCAGAGCTACGAGCAGTACTTC.

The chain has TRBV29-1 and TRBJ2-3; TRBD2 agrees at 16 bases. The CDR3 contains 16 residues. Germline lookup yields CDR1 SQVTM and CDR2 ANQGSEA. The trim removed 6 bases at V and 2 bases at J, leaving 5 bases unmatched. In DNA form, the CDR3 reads TGCAGCGTCGCGGGACTAGCGGGGGGGATCACAGATACGCAGTATTTT. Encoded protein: CSVAGLAGGITDTQYF.

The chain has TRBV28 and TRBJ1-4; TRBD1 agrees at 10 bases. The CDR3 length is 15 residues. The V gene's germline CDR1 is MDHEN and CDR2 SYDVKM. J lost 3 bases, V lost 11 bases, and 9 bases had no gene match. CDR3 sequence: CARRWDRGANEKLFF. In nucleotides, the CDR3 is TGTGCCCGACGTTGGGACAGGGGAGCTAATGAAAAACTGTTTTTT.

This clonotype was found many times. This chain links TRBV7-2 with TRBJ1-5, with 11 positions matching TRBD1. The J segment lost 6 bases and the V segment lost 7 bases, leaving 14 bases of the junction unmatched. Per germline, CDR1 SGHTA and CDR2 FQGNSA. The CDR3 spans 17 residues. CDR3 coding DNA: TGTGCCAGCATCCCTTTCCTGGACAGGGGGCGATTTCAGCCCCAGCATTTT. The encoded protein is CASIPFLDRGRFQPQHF.

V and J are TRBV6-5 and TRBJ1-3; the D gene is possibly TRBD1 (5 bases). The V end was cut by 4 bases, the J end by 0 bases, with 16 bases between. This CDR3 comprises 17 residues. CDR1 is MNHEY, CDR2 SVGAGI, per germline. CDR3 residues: CASSSVTAWSSGNTIYF. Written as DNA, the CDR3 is TGTGCCAGCAGTTCCGTGACAGCCTGGAGCTCTGGAAACACCATATATTTT.

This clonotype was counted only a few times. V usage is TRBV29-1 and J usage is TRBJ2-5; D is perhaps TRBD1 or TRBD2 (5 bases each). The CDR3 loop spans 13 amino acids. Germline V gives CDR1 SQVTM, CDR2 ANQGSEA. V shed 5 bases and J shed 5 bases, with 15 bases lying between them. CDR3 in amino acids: CSVHSGTTETQYF. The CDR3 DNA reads TGCAGCGTTCACTCCGGGACGACGGAGACCCAGTACTTC. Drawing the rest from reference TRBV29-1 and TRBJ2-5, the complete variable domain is SAVISQKPSRDICQRGTSLTIQCQVDSQVTMMFWYRQQPGQSLTLIATANQGSEATYESGFVIDKFPISRPNLTFSTLTVSNMSPEDSSIYLCSVHSGTTETQYFGPGTRLLVL.

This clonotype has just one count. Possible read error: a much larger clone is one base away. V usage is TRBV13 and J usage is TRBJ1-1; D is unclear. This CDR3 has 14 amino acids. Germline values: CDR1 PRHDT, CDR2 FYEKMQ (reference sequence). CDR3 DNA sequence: TGTGTCAGCACCTCGGGAAGACGGAACACTGAAGCTTTCTTT. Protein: CVSTSGRRNTEAFF. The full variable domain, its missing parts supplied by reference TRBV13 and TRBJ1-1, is AAGVIQSPRHLIKEKRETATLKCYPIPRHDTVYWYQQGPGQDPQFLISFYEKMQSDKGSIPDRFSAQQFSDYHSELNMSSLELGDSALYFCVSTSGRRNTEAFFGQGTRLTVV.

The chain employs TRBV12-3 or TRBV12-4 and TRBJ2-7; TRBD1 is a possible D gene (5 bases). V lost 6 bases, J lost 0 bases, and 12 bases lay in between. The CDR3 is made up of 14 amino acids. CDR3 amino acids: CASSPGRASYEQYF. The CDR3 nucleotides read TGTGCCAGCAGCCCCGGCAGGGCCTCCTACGAGCAGTACTTC.

As DNA, the CDR3 is TGCAGTGCTAGAGACCACCCGTCCTACGAGCAGTACTTC. This gives the protein CSARDHPSYEQYF. The gene calls are TRBV20-1 and TRBJ2-7; D call uncertain. The CDR3 is made up of 13 amino acids. V was shortened by 0 bases and J by 1 base, with 7 bases between the two germline ends. Germline loops: CDR1 DFQATT, CDR2 SNEGSKA (reference sequence).

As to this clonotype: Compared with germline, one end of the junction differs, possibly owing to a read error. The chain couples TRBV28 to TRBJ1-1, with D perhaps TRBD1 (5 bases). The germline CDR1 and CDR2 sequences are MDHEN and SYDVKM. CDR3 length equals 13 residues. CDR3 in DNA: TGTACCAGCAGTCCCGGGACGAACACTGAAGCTTTCTTT. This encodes CTSSPGTNTEAFF.

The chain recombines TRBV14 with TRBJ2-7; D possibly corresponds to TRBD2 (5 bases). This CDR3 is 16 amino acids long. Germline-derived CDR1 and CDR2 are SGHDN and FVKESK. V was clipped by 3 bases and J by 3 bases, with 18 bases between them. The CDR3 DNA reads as TGTGCCAGCAGCCAGAGATCTACGGGGAAGGTCTACGAGCAGTACTTC. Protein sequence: CASSQRSTGKVYEQYF.

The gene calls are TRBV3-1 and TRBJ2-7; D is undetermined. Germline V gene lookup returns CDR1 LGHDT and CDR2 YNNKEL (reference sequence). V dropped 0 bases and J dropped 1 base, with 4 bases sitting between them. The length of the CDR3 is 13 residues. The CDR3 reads CASSQDQSYEQYV. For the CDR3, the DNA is TGTGCCAGCAGCCAAGACCAGTCCTACGAGCAGTACGTC.

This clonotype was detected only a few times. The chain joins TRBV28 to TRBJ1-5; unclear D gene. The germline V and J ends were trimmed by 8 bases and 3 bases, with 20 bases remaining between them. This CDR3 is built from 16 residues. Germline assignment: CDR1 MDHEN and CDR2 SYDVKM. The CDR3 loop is CASRVDPQWDNQPQHF. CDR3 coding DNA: TGTGCCAGCCGTGTGGACCCTCAATGGGACAATCAGCCCCAGCATTTT.

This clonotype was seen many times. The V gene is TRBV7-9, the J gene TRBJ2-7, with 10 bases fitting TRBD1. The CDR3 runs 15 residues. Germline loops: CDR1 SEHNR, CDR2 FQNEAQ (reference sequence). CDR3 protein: CASSLTGTGADLVNV. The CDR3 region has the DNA TGTGCCAGCAGCTTAACCGGGACAGGGGCGGATTTGGTGAACGTC.

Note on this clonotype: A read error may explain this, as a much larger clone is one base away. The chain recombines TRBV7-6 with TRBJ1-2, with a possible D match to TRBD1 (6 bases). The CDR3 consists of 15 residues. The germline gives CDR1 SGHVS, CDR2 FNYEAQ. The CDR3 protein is CVSSLDSRPGAGYTF. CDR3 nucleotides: TGTGTCAGCAGCTTAGACTCTCGGCCAGGGGCTGGCTACACCTTC.

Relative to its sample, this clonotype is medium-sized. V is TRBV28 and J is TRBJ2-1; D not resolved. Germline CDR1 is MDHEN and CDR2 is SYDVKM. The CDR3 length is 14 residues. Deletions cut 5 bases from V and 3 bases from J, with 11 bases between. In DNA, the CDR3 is TGTGCCAGCAGTCTTAGCATGGACTACAATGAGCAGTTCTTC. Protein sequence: CASSLSMDYNEQFF.

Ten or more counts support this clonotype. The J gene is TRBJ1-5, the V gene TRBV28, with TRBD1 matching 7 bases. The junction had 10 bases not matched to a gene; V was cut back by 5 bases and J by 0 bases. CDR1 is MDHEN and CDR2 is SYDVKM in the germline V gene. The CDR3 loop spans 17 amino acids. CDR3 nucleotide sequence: TGTGCCAGCAGTCCGCGACAGGGACGATATAGCAATCAGCCCCAGCATTTT. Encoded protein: CASSPRQGRYSNQPQHF.

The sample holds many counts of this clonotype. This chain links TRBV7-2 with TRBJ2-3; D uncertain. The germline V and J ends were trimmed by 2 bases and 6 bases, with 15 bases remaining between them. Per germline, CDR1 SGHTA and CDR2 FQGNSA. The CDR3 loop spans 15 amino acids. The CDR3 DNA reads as TGTGCCAGCAGCTTAAAGGCCTCCAGCGCCGATACGCAGTATTTT. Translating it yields CASSLKASSADTQYF.

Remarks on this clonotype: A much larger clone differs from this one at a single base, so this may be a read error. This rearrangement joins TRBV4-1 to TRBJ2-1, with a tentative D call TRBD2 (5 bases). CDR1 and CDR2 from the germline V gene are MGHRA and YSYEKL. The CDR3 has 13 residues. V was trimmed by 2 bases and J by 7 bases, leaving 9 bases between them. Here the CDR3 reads CASSQRRRNEQFF. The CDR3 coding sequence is TGCGCCAGCAGCCAAAGACGGAGGAATGAGCAGTTCTTC.

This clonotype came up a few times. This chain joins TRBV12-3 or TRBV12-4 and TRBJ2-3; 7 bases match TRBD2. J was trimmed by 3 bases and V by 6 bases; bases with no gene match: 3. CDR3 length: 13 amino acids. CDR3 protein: CASSRTRTDTQYF. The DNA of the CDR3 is TGTGCCAGCAGCCGGACTAGAACAGATACGCAGTATTTT.

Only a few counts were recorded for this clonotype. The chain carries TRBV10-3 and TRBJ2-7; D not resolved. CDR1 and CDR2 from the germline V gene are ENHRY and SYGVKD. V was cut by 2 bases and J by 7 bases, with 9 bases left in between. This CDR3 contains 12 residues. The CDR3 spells CAISENGLEQYV. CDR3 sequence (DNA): TGTGCCATCAGTGAGAACGGTCTGGAGCAGTACGTC.

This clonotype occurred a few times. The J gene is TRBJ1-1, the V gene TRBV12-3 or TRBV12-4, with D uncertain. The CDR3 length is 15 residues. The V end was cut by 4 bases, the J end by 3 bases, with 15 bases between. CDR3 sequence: CASSSDGPLYTEAFF. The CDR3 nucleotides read TGTGCCAGCAGTTCGGACGGACCGCTGTACACTGAAGCTTTCTTT.

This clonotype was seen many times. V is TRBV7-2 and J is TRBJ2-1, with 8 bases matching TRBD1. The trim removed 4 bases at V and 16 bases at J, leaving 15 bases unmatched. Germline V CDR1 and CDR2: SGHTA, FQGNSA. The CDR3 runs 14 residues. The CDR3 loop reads CASSSKRSRDRPFF. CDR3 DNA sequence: TGTGCCAGCAGCTCCAAAAGGTCAAGGGACAGGCCATTCTTC.